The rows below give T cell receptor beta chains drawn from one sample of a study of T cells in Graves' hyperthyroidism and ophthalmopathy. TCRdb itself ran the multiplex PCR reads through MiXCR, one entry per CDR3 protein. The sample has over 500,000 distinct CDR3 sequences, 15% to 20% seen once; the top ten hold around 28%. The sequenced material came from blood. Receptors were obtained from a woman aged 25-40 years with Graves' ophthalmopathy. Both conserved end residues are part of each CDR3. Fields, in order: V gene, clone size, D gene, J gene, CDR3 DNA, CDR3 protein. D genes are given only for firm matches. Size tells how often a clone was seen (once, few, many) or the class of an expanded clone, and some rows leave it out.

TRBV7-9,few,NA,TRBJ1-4,TGTGCCAGCAGCCACCCCGACGGGGGGGTTTGGGAAAAACTGTTTTTT,CASSHPDGGVWEKLFF
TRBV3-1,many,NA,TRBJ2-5,TGTGCCAGCAGGAAGGAAGAGACCCAGTACTTC,CASRKEETQYF
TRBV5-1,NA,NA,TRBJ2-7,TGCGCCAGCAGCTTGGATTCCCATATGACCTACGAGCAGTACTTC,CASSLDSHMTYEQYF
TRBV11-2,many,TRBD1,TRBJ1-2,TGTGCCAGCAGCAACCCTTGGGGAGGGGGCAGCTATGGCTACACCTTC,CASSNPWGGGSYGYTF
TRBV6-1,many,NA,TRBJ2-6,TGTGCCAGCACCCGGGACTTAAGCTCTGGGGCCAACGTCCTGACTTTC,CASTRDLSSGANVLTF
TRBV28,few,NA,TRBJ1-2,TGTGCCAGCAGTACTGGGTCGGCTAACTATGGCTACACCTTC,CASSTGSANYGYTF
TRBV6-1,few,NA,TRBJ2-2,TGTGCCAGCAGTGAAAGGGAGGTACCAGCGAACACCGGGGAGCTGTTTTTT,CASSEREVPANTGELFF
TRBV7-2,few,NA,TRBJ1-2,TGTGCCAGCAGCTTAGTGTTTGGGGATGGCTACACCTTC,CASSLVFGDGYTF
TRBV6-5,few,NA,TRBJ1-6,TGTGCCAGCAGTTACTCGCAGGGCAGCTCCTATAATTCACCCCTCCACTTT,CASSYSQGSSYNSPLHF
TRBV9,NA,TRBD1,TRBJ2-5,TGTGCCAGCAGCGTAGGGGACAGCGGACCAGAGACCCAGTACTTC,CASSVGDSGPETQYF
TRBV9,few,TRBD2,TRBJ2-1,TGTGCCAGCAGCCCGCGGGTAGGGACTAGCTCCTACAATGAGCAGTTCTTC,CASSPRVGTSSYNEQFF
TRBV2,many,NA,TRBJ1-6,TGTGCCATAGCAAGGGGTGAAAATTCACCCCTCCACTTT,CAIARGENSPLHF
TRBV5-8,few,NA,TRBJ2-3,TGTGCCAGCAGCTTGGATGGCACCACAGATACGCAGTATTTT,CASSLDGTTDTQYF
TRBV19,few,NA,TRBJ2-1,TGTGCCAGTAGTATAGCCCTGTCGGGTTACAATGAGCAGTTCTTC,CASSIALSGYNEQFF
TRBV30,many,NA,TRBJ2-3,TGTGCCTGGAAGGAGGGTCCGGGAGATACGCAGTATTTT,CAWKEGPGDTQYF
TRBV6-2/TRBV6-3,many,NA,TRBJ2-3,TGTGCCAGCAGTTACTCGTACAGCACAGATACGCAGTATTTT,CASSYSYSTDTQYF
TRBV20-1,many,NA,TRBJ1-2,TGCAGTGCTTCCACCACGGGCTATGGCTACACCTTC,CSASTTGYGYTF
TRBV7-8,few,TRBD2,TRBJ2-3,TGTGCCAGCAGCTTAGCGTTAGCGGGGGAGGGGAGAACAGATACGCAGTATTTT,CASSLALAGEGRTDTQYF
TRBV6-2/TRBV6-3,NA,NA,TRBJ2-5,TGTGCCAGCAGTTACTCGCTCGGGGGCCGGGAGACCCAGTACTTC,CASSYSLGGRETQYF
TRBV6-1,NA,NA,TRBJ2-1,TGTGCCAGCAGTGAAGGGGTTAGCTCCTACAATGAGCAGTTCTTC,CASSEGVSSYNEQFF
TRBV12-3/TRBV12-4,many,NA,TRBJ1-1,TGTGCCAGCAGTTTATTTGAGGCTTGGACTGAAGCTTTCTTT,CASSLFEAWTEAFF
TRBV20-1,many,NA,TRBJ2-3,TGCAGTGCAAATGCCGGGACTAGCACAGATACGCAGTATTTT,CSANAGTSTDTQYF
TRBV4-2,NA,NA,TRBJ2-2,TGTGCCAGCAGCCAAGATCGTCCCGAGAACACCGGGGAGCTGTTTTTT,CASSQDRPENTGELFF
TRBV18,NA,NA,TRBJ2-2,TGTGCCAGCTCACCTGTGGTTGGCATTCGCACCGGGGAGCTGTTTTTT,CASSPVVGIRTGELFF
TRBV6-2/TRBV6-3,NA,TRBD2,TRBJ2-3,TGTGCCAGCAACCTATCCAAGGACGGGAGGATCACAGATACGCAGTATTTT,CASNLSKDGRITDTQYF
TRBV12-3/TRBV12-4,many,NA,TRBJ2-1,TGTGCCAGCAGTTTAAATAGCGGCCTGGATAATGAGCAGTTCTTC,CASSLNSGLDNEQFF
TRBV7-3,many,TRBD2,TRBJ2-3,TGTGCCAGCAGCAAAACTAGCGGGTCAGATACGCAGTATTTT,CASSKTSGSDTQYF
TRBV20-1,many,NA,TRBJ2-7,TGCAGTGCTCTAGTATCGGTGAACACCTACGAGCAGTACTTC,CSALVSVNTYEQYF
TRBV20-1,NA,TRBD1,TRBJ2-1,TGCAGTGCCGTAAAGGGACAGTACAATGAGCAGTTCTTC,CSAVKGQYNEQFF
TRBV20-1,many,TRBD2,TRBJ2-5,TGCAGTGCTAGAGCCCAGCGGGAGGTCCAAGAGACCCAGTACTTC,CSARAQREVQETQYF
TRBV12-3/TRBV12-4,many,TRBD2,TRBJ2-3,TGTGCCAGCAGTGCGCGGACTAGCGGCACAGATACGCAGTATTTT,CASSARTSGTDTQYF
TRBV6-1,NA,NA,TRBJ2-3,TGTGCCAGGAGAAGGGGGGGCACAGATACGCAGTATTTT,CARRRGGTDTQYF
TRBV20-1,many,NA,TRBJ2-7,TGCAGTGCTAGAGCCGGATCCCCCCTCGCCGAGCAGTACTTC,CSARAGSPLAEQYF
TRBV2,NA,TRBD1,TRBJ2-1,TGTGCCAGCAGAATCAGACAGGGCGGTAACAATGAGCAGTTCTTC,CASRIRQGGNNEQFF
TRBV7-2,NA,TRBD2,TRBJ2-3,TGTGCCAGCAGCCCTTCCTGGGGAGGGCCCCCAGATACGCAGTATTTT,CASSPSWGGPPDTQYF
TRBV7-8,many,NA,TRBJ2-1,TGTGCCAGCAGCTTAAAGCTTGAGCAGTTCTTC,CASSLKLEQFF
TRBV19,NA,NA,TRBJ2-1,TGTGCCAGTAGTCGAACGGTCGGAGGGAAGAATGAGCAGTTCTTC,CASSRTVGGKNEQFF
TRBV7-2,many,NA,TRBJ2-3,TGTGCCAGCAGCCTACTTATGGACCCAGATACGCAGTATTTT,CASSLLMDPDTQYF
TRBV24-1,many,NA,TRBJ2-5,TGTGCCACCAGTCGGGGAGAGCGAGAGACCCAGTACTTC,CATSRGERETQYF
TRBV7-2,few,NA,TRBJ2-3,TGTGCCAGCAGATACGGACAGTATATCACAGATACGCAGTATTTT,CASRYGQYITDTQYF
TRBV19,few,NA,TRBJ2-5,TGTGCCAGTAGTATAGCAGTTGGAGAGACCCAGTACTTC,CASSIAVGETQYF
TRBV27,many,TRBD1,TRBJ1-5,TGTGCCAGCAGCTCCGGGACAGTAAATCAGCCCCAGCATTTT,CASSSGTVNQPQHF
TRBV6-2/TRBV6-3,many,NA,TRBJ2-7,TGTGCCAGCAGTTACTCACCCCTCCGGACAGTTTCCCTCTCCTACGAGCAGTACTTC,CASSYSPLRTVSLSYEQYF
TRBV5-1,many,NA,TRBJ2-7,TGCGCCAGCAGCTTAGTCGACAGGCCCTACGAGCAGTACTTC,CASSLVDRPYEQYF
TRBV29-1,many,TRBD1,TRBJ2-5,TGCAGCGTTGAATCGGACAGGGGGCGCGGGGAGACCCAGTACTTC,CSVESDRGRGETQYF
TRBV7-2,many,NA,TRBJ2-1,TGTGCCAGCAGCTTAAACGATAGGTCAAAGGTTCAGGGTGAGCAGTTCTTC,CASSLNDRSKVQGEQFF
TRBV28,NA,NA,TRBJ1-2,TGTGCCAGCAGTTTCGGGGGATACTATGGCTACACCTTC,CASSFGGYYGYTF
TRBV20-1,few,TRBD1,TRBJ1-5,TGCAGTGCCCAAGATATGGGGGACAGGGCGAGGGGCAATCAGCCCCAGCATTTT,CSAQDMGDRARGNQPQHF
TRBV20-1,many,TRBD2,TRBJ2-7,TGCAGTGCAGGCCCTGGGGCTAGCGGGAGTTACGAGCAGTACTTC,CSAGPGASGSYEQYF
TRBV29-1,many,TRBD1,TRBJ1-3,TGCAGCGTTAGCGGTGGACAGGGTGGTTCTGGAAACACCATATATTTT,CSVSGGQGGSGNTIYF
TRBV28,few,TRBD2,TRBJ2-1,TGTGCCAGCAGTTTACGAAGTCTGGGACTAGCGGGAGGAGTGGGGTTTTACAATGAGCAGTTCTTC,CASSLRSLGLAGGVGFYNEQFF
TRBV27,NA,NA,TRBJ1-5,TGTGCCAGCAGTTTAGGTCAGATCACAGATACGCAGCATTTT,CASSLGQITDTQHF
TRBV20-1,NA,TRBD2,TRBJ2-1,TGCAGTGCTAGCGACCTAGTGCCCAGACTAGCGGGAGTCGATGAGCAGTTCTTC,CSASDLVPRLAGVDEQFF